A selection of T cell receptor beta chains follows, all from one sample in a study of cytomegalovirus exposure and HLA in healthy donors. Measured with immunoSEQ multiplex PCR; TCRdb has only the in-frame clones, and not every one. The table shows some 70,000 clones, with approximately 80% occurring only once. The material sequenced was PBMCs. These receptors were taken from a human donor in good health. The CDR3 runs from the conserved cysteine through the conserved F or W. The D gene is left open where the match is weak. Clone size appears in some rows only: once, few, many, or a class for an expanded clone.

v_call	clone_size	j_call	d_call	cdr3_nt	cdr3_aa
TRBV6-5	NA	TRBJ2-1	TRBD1	TGTGCCAGCAGCTACGGACAGGGGGCTGGGAATGAGCAGTTCTTC	CASSYGQGAGNEQFF
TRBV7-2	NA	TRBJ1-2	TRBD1	TGTGCCAGCAGCTTAGCGGTAGGGGGCGGCTACACCTTC	CASSLAVGGGYTF
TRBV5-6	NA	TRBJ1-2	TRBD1	TGTGCCAGCGGACAGGGGAGGGGCTACACCTTC	CASGQGRGYTF
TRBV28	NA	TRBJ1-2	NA	TGTGCCAGCGGGGGGGGCTCTAACTATGGCTACACCTTC	CASGGGSNYGYTF
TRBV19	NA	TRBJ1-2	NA	TGTGCCAGCAGACCTTTGGCAGGGGTCGGCTACACCTTC	CASRPLAGVGYTF
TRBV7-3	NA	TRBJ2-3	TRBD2	TGTGCCAGCAGCTCCCGGCGGGGGGGCCAGTTAGATACGCAGTATTTT	CASSSRRGGQLDTQYF
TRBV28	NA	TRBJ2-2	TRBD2	TGTGCCAGCAGTTTTGCTAGCGGGGGGGGAAACACCGGGGAGCTGTTTTTT	CASSFASGGGNTGELFF
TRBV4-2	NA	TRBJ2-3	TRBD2	TGTGCCAGCAGCCAAGACTTGGGACTAGCGGGGGGCGTGCCCCACACAGATACGCAGTATTTT	CASSQDLGLAGGVPHTDTQYF
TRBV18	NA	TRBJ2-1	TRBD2	TGTGCCAGCTCACTAAACAGAGCGGGGGGAAGCGACAATGAGCAGTTCTTC	CASSLNRAGGSDNEQFF
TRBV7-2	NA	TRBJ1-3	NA	TGTGCCAGCAGCCCGGGACACCCTGGAAACACCATATATTTT	CASSPGHPGNTIYF
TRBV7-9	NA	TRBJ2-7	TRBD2	TGTGCCAGCAGCTCTAGCGGGGAGTCCTACGAGCAGTACTTC	CASSSSGESYEQYF
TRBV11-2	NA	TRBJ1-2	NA	TGTGCCAGCAGCCTCCGACTTCATGGCTACACCTTC	CASSLRLHGYTF
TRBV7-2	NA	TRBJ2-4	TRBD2	TGTGCCAGCAGCACGCTAGCGGGGGGGCGAGGGGCCAAAAACATTCAGTACTTC	CASSTLAGGRGAKNIQYF
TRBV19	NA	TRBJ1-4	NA	TGTGCCAGTAGTATAAAGGCAGCGAGGGCTGAAAAACTGTTTTTT	CASSIKAARAEKLFF
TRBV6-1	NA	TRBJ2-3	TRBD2	TGTGCCAGCAGGACTAGCGGGGGTCCAGATACGCAGTATTTT	CASRTSGGPDTQYF
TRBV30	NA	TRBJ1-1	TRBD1	TGTGCCTCCGGTCGGGACAGAGGCACTGAAGCTTTCTTT	CASGRDRGTEAFF
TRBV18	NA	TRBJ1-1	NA	TGTGCCAGCTCACCTGACTGGAACACTGAAGCTTTCTTT	CASSPDWNTEAFF
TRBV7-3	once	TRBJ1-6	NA	TGTGCCAGCAGCCTCGCGGGGGGCCTAAATTCACCCCTCCACTTT	CASSLAGGLNSPLHF
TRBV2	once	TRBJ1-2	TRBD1	TGTGCCAGCGGGGACAGGGTGGCCTATGGCTACACCTTC	CASGDRVAYGYTF
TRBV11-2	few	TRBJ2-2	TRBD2	TGTGCCAGCAGCTTAGGTGTGGGACTAGCGGTGAACACCGGGGAGCTGTTTTTT	CASSLGVGLAVNTGELFF
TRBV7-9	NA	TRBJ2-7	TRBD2	TGTGCCAGCAGCCCTCTTAATAGCGGGGACTACGAGCAGTACTTC	CASSPLNSGDYEQYF
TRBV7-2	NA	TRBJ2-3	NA	TGTGCCAGCAGCTCTCAACGGGATACGCAGTATTTT	CASSSQRDTQYF
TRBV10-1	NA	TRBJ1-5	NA	TGCGCCAGCAGTGCGGGCAGGGAACAGCCCCAGCATTTT	CASSAGREQPQHF
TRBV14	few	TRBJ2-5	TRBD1	TGTGCCAGCAGCCAAGACAGGGGGCTATGGGAGACCCAGTACTTC	CASSQDRGLWETQYF
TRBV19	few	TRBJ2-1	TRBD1	TGTGCCAGTAGTATAGTTAGGGGGGCAGGGGGCTTCTACAATGAGCAGTTCTTC	CASSIVRGAGGFYNEQFF
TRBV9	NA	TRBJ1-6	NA	TGTGCCAGCAATTCGCGGGGGGTTGTTAATTCACCCCTCCACTTT	CASNSRGVVNSPLHF
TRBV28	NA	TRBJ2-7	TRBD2	TGTGCCAGCAGTTTTAGCGGGGGCGTTTTAGGCGAGCAGTACTTC	CASSFSGGVLGEQYF
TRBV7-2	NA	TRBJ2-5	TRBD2	TGTGCCAGCAGCTTAGGACTAGCGGGGGGGAAAGAGACCCAGTACTTC	CASSLGLAGGKETQYF
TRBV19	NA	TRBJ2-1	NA	TGTGCCAGCCTCGCGGGGCCAGGTGAGCAGTTCTTC	CASLAGPGEQFF
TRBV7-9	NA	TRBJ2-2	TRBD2	TGTGCCAGCAGCTTTAGACTAGCGGGGGGGCCGAGTCCCACCGGGGAGCTGTTTTTT	CASSFRLAGGPSPTGELFF
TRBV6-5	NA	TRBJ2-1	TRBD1	TGTGCCAGCAGTTACGGGGGGACAGGGCAGGGTGAGCAGTTCTTC	CASSYGGTGQGEQFF
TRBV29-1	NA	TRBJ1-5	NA	TGCAGCGTTGAAGGGACAGATGACGGTTCCGGCAATCAGCCCCAGCATTTT	CSVEGTDDGSGNQPQHF
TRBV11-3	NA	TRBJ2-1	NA	TGTGCCAGCAGCCCAAACGGACAGCCGTCCTACAATGAGCAGTTCTTC	CASSPNGQPSYNEQFF
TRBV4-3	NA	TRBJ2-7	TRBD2	TGCGCCAGCAGCCATGCGAGCGGGGGGTTCTCCTACGAGCAGTACTTC	CASSHASGGFSYEQYF
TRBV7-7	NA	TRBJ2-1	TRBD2	TGTGCTAGCAGCCAAGGGCTAGCGGGGGCCGTCCATGGCGGTGAGCAGTTCTTC	CASSQGLAGAVHGGEQFF
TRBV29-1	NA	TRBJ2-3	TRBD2	TGCAGCGTTTCGGGACTAGCGGGGCTCACAGATACGCAGTATTTT	CSVSGLAGLTDTQYF
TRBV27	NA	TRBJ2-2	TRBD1	TGTGCCAGCAAGCCGGGACAGGGGTCCACCGGGGAGCTGTTTTTT	CASKPGQGSTGELFF
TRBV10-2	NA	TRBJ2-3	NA	TGCGCCAGCAAATCCGGGACACGGGGAGATACGCAGTATTTT	CASKSGTRGDTQYF
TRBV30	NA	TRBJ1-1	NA	TGTGCCTGGAGTGTTGGCAGGTCCACTGAAGCTTTCTTT	CAWSVGRSTEAFF
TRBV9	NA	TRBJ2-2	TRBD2	TGTGCCAGCAGCGATAGCGGGGGATTCGACACCGGGGAGCTGTTTTTT	CASSDSGGFDTGELFF
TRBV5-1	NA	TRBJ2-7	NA	TGCGCCAGCAGCTTGGAGTGGGGGCTGTACGAGCAGTACTTC	CASSLEWGLYEQYF
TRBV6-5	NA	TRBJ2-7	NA	TGTGCCAGCAGTCTTACGAACAGGGTTACCTACGAGCAGTACTTC	CASSLTNRVTYEQYF
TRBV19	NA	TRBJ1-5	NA	TGTGCCAGTAGTCACCGGGACGGGAGCCGACCCCAGCATTTT	CASSHRDGSRPQHF
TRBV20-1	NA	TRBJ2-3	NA	TGCAGTGCTAGTACAAAAGATACGCAGTATTTT	CSASTKDTQYF
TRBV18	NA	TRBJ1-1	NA	TGTGGCAGCTCACCACCGCAGGGGACCTTTGTGGCTGGCACTGAAGCTTTCTTT	CGSSPPQGTFVAGTEAFF
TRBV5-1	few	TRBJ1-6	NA	TGCGCCAGCAGCGAGGGGGAACGTAATTCACCCCTCCACTTT	CASSEGERNSPLHF
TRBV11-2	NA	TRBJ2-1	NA	TGTGCCAGCAGCTTAGATTACTATGAGCAGTTCTTC	CASSLDYYEQFF
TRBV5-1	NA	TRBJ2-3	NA	TGCGCCAGCAGCATAAGGGGAAGCACAGATACGCAGTATTTT	CASSIRGSTDTQYF
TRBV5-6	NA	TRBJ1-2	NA	TGTGCCAGCAGCTTGCCGGCAGGGGAAGGCTATGGCTACACCTTC	CASSLPAGEGYGYTF
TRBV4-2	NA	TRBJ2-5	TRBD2	TGTGCCAGCAGCCAAGAAAGCGGGGGAGCCCAAGAGACCCAGTACTTC	CASSQESGGAQETQYF
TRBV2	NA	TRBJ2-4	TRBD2	TGTGCCAGCAAAGCGGGAGGGGGATCCAAAAACATTCAGTACTTC	CASKAGGGSKNIQYF
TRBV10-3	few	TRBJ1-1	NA	TGTGCCACGAAAGAACCGGGTAACACTGAAGCTTTCTTT	CATKEPGNTEAFF
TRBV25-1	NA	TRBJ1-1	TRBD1	TGTGCCAGCAGTGAAAGACAGGGGCAGGCTGAAGCTTTCTTT	CASSERQGQAEAFF
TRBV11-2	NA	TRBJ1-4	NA	TGTGCCAGCAGCTTAGGAGCTAGGGACAACTATGAAAAACTGTTTTTT	CASSLGARDNYEKLFF
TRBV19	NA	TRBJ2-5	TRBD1	TGTGCCAGTAGTATAAGGTCCGACAGGGGAGTGGAGGGTCCAGCCGAGACCCAGTACTTC	CASSIRSDRGVEGPAETQYF
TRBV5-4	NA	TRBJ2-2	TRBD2	TGTGCCAGCACTATGGGAGGGGCTAGCGGCCACACCGGGGAGCTGTTTTTT	CASTMGGASGHTGELFF
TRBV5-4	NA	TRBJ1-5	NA	TGTGCCAGCAGCTTAGGAGGGGGGGGTCATAATCAGCCCCAGCATTTT	CASSLGGGGHNQPQHF
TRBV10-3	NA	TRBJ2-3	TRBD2	TGTGCCATCAGTGAGTCAAATCGCGGGGGGGGCCAGACGCAGTATTTT	CAISESNRGGGQTQYF
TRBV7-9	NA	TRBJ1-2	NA	TGTGCCAGCAACCCGGGGGAACTTAACTATGGCTACACCTTC	CASNPGELNYGYTF
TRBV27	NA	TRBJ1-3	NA	TGTGCCAGCAGTTTCGCGGGGGACGGAAACACCATATATTTT	CASSFAGDGNTIYF